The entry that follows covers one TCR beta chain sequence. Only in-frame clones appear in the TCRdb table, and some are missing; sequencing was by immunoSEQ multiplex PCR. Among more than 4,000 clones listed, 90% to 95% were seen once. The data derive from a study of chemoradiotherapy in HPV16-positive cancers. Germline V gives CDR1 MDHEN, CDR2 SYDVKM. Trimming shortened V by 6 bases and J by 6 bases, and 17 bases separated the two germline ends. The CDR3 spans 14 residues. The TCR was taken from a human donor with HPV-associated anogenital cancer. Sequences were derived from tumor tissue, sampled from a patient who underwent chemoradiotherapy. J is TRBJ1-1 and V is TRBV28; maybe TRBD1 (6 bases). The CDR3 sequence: CASSQGGTGAEAFF. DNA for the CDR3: TGTGCCAGCAGCCAAGGGGGTACCGGCGCTGAAGCTTTCTTT.